These 9 T cell receptor beta chains originate from one sample sequenced in a study of shared clonotypes between healthy human individuals. The method was immunoSEQ multiplex PCR; TCRdb's version includes in-frame clones alone and lacks a portion of them. The sample consists of around 510,000 clones, around 95% of them appearing once. The sequenced material came from naive CD4+ T cells sorted from blood. Subset in this sample: CD45RA+ positively selected. The source of these receptors is a young woman in good health.

The J gene is TRBJ2-4, the V gene TRBV28; weak D call: TRBD2 (5 bases). The CDR3 is made up of 16 amino acids. The ends were cut back, 3 bases at V and 3 bases at J, with 15 bases in the middle. Looked up from germline, CDR1 is MDHEN and CDR2 is SYDVKM. CDR3 residues: CASSFGGIVVKNIQYF. The CDR3, as DNA: TGTGCCAGCAGTTTTGGAGGAATCGTAGTCAAAAACATTCAGTACTTC. Full variable domain (rest looked up from reference TRBV28 and TRBJ2-4): DVKVTQSSRYLVKRTGEKVFLECVQDMDHENMFWYRQDPGLGLRLIYFSYDVKMKEKGDIPEGYSVSREKKERFSLILESASTNQTSMYLCASSFGGIVVKNIQYFGAGTRLSVL.

The V gene is TRBV28, the J gene TRBJ1-4; D gene ambiguous. Germline V gene data show CDR1 as MDHEN and CDR2 as SYDVKM. V dropped 3 bases and J dropped 11 bases, with 16 bases sitting between them. CDR3 length: 14 amino acids. CDR3 bases: TGTGCCAGCAGTTTCTCCGGCCCTTCCGCGAAACTGTTTTTT. Protein product: CASSFSGPSAKLFF.

The V and J genes are TRBV5-4 and TRBJ2-6, with unresolved D. Germline values: CDR1 SGHNT, CDR2 YYREEE (reference sequence). This CDR3 region has 15 residues. The V gene lost 4 bases and the J gene lost 1 base, with 9 bases spanning the gap. CDR3 in amino acids: CASSVIGSGANVLTF. Here the CDR3 DNA reads TGTGCCAGCAGCGTTATCGGGTCTGGGGCCAACGTCCTGACTTTC.

The chain carries TRBV5-4 and TRBJ2-5; D is ambiguous. V was shortened by 4 bases and J by 3 bases, with 13 bases between the two germline ends. The CDR3 runs to 14 residues. Germline V gives CDR1 SGHNT, CDR2 YYREEE (reference sequence). The DNA for the CDR3 is TGTGCCAGCAGCCGTGGTCAAACAGAAGAGACCCAGTACTTC. It encodes CASSRGQTEETQYF.

J is TRBJ1-5 and V is TRBV15, with D possibly TRBD1 on 5 matching bases. The CDR3 totals 16 residues. Germline V gene lookup returns CDR1 LNHNV and CDR2 YYDKDF (reference sequence). The V gene lost 0 bases and the J gene lost 7 bases, with 16 bases spanning the gap. The DNA of the CDR3 is TGTGCCACCAGCAGAGATAAGCGGCCAGGGAAGCAGCCCCAGCATTTT. The encoded protein is CATSRDKRPGKQPQHF.

The chain is built from TRBV6-5 and TRBJ2-1; 13 bases match TRBD2. Trimming removed 2 bases from V and 6 bases from J; junction bases left unmatched: 4. This CDR3 has 16 amino acids. CDR1 and CDR2 (germline): MNHEY, SVGAGI. As DNA, the CDR3 is TGTGCCAGCAGTTACACGACTAGCGGGAGGTCCAATGAGCAGTTCTTC. Its translation is CASSYTTSGRSNEQFF.

The chain uses TRBV19 and TRBJ2-2; no definite D call. CDR1 and CDR2 (germline): LNHDA, SQIVND (reference sequence). The CDR3 spans 17 residues. V dropped 3 bases and J dropped 0 bases, with 14 bases sitting between them. The CDR3 nucleotides read TGTGCCAGTAGTATCTCTTACGGCGTTACGAACACCGGGGAGCTGTTTTTT. Translating gives CASSISYGVTNTGELFF. Variable domain in full (rest from reference TRBV19 and TRBJ2-2): DGGITQSPKYLFRKEGQNVTLSCEQNLNHDAMYWYRQDPGQGLRLIYYSQIVNDFQKGDIAEGYSVSREKKESFPLTVTSAQKNPTAFYLCASSISYGVTNTGELFFGEGSRLTVL.

J is TRBJ2-2 and V is TRBV27; maybe TRBD2 (5 bases). V lost 6 bases to trimming and J lost 4 bases, with 12 bases between them. CDR1 and CDR2 (germline): MNHEY, SMNVEV (reference sequence). CDR3 length equals 14 residues. In nucleotides, the CDR3 is TGTGCCAGCAGACCCGACTACTTCACCGGGGAGCTGTTTTTT. Translation: CASRPDYFTGELFF.

In nucleotides, the CDR3 is TGTGCCAGCAGCCGGGGACAGGGGGCTCGTGTGTACGAGCAGTACTTC. Amino acid sequence: CASSRGQGARVYEQYF. This chain uses TRBV5-8 with TRBJ2-7, with 12 bases aligning to TRBD1. CDR1 is SGHTS and CDR2 is YDEGEE in the germline V gene. V lost 4 bases and J lost 4; bases outside the gene matches: 9. The CDR3 contains 16 residues.